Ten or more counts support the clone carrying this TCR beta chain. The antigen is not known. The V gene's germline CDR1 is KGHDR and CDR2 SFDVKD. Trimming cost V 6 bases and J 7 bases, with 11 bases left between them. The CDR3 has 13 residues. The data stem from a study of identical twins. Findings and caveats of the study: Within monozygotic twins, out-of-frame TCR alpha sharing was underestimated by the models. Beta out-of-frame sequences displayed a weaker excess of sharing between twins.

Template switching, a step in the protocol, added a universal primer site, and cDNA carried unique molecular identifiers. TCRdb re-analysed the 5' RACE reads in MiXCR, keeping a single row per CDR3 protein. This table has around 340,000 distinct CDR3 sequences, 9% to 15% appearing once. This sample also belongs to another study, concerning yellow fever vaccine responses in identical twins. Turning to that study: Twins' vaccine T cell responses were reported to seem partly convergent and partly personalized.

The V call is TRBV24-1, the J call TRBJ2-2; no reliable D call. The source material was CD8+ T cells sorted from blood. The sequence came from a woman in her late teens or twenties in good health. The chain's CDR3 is CATSPSFGGELFF. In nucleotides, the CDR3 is TGTGCCACCAGTCCCAGTTTTGGCGGGGAGCTGTTTTTT.